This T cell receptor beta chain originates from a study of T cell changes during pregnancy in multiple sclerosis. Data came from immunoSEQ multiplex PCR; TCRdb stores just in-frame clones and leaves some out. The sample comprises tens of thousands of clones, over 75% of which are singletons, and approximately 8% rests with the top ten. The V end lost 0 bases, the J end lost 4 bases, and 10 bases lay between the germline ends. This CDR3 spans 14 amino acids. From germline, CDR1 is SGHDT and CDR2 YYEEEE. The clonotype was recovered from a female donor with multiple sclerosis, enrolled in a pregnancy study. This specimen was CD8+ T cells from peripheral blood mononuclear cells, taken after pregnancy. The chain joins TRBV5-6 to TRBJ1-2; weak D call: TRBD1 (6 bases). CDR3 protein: CASSLGAGVYGYTF. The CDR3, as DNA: TGTGCCAGCAGCTTGGGGGCAGGGGTCTATGGCTACACCTTC.